This is a list of T cell receptor beta chains from one sample in a study of blood T cell repertoires in COVID-19. The protocol was immunoSEQ multiplex PCR, while the TCRdb copy is restricted to in-frame clones and leaves out a portion. The data hold 54,000 or so clones, with under 90% observed a single time. The specimen sequenced was peripheral blood. All receptors come from a man aged 80 or over with COVID-19, enrolled during active disease. Each CDR3 is given with its conserved first and last residue. The D gene is left open where the match is weak. Clone size is given for some rows only: seen once, a few or many times, or a class if the clone is expanded.

abundance: -; v_gene: TRBV6-6; d_gene: TRBD1; j_gene: TRBJ1-3; CDR3aa: CASSPPTGRGNTIYF; CDR3nt: TGTGCCAGCAGTCCCCCGACAGGGAGGGGAAACACCATATATTTT
abundance: -; v_gene: TRBV18; d_gene: TRBD1; j_gene: TRBJ1-1; CDR3aa: CASSRQGTTEAFF; CDR3nt: TGTGCCAGCTCACGACAGGGAACCACTGAAGCTTTCTTT
abundance: -; v_gene: TRBV27; d_gene: -; j_gene: TRBJ1-4; CDR3aa: CASSFRPEGQLFF; CDR3nt: TGTGCCAGCAGTTTCCGGCCGGAGGGACAACTGTTTTTT
abundance: -; v_gene: TRBV18; d_gene: -; j_gene: TRBJ2-4; CDR3aa: CASSPSRGNIQYF; CDR3nt: TGTGCCAGCTCACCAAGCCGGGGGAACATTCAGTACTTC
abundance: -; v_gene: TRBV19; d_gene: TRBD1; j_gene: TRBJ2-1; CDR3aa: CASSPTGTGLNEQFF; CDR3nt: TGTGCCAGTAGCCCAACCGGGACAGGTCTAAATGAGCAGTTCTTC
abundance: -; v_gene: TRBV15; d_gene: -; j_gene: TRBJ2-5; CDR3aa: CATSILKGGKETQYF; CDR3nt: TGTGCCACCAGCATCCTCAAGGGGGGGAAGGAGACCCAGTACTTC
abundance: -; v_gene: TRBV3-1/TRBV3-2; d_gene: TRBD2; j_gene: TRBJ2-1; CDR3aa: CASSQGPSGGEQFF; CDR3nt: TGTGCCAGCAGCCAAGGTCCGTCGGGAGGGGAGCAGTTCTTC
abundance: -; v_gene: TRBV7-7; d_gene: -; j_gene: TRBJ2-5; CDR3aa: CASSLDGGRETQYF; CDR3nt: TGTGCCAGCAGCTTAGATGGAGGGAGAGAGACCCAGTACTTC
abundance: once; v_gene: TRBV5-6; d_gene: TRBD1; j_gene: TRBJ1-5; CDR3aa: CASSSDRGEPQHF; CDR3nt: TGTGCCAGCAGCTCTGACAGGGGCGAGCCCCAGCATTTT
abundance: -; v_gene: TRBV7-9; d_gene: TRBD2; j_gene: TRBJ2-5; CDR3aa: CASSIGTSGGGETQYF; CDR3nt: TGTGCCAGCAGCATTGGGACTAGCGGGGGTGGGGAGACCCAGTACTTC
abundance: -; v_gene: TRBV5-4; d_gene: -; j_gene: TRBJ1-1; CDR3aa: CASSLAVVSTEAFF; CDR3nt: TGTGCCAGCAGCTTGGCCGTTGTCTCCACTGAAGCTTTCTTT
abundance: -; v_gene: TRBV9; d_gene: -; j_gene: TRBJ2-3; CDR3aa: CASSVDGVTDTQYF; CDR3nt: TGTGCCAGCAGCGTAGACGGGGTCACAGATACGCAGTATTTT
abundance: -; v_gene: TRBV6-5; d_gene: -; j_gene: TRBJ1-4; CDR3aa: CASTFGDRNNEKLFF; CDR3nt: TGTGCCAGCACGTTCGGCGACAGAAACAATGAAAAACTGTTTTTT
abundance: -; v_gene: TRBV6-2/TRBV6-3; d_gene: TRBD1; j_gene: TRBJ1-1; CDR3aa: CASSSRQGAMNTEAFF; CDR3nt: TGTGCCAGCAGTAGCAGACAGGGGGCTATGAACACTGAAGCTTTCTTT
abundance: -; v_gene: TRBV9; d_gene: -; j_gene: TRBJ2-1; CDR3aa: CASTGSSYNEQFF; CDR3nt: TGTGCCAGTACAGGGAGCTCCTACAATGAGCAGTTCTTC
abundance: once; v_gene: TRBV7-2; d_gene: -; j_gene: TRBJ2-3; CDR3aa: CASSSYTLNTQYF; CDR3nt: TGTGCCAGCAGCAGTTACACGTTAAATACGCAGTATTTT
abundance: -; v_gene: TRBV4-1; d_gene: -; j_gene: TRBJ1-2; CDR3aa: CASSLKKWAYGYTF; CDR3nt: TGCGCCAGCAGTCTGAAGAAGTGGGCCTATGGCTACACCTTC
abundance: -; v_gene: TRBV4-3; d_gene: -; j_gene: TRBJ1-5; CDR3aa: CASSPGRGVQPQHF; CDR3nt: TGCGCCAGCAGTCCCGGCAGGGGCGTTCAGCCCCAGCATTTT
abundance: -; v_gene: TRBV4-1; d_gene: -; j_gene: TRBJ2-7; CDR3aa: CASSQEHSYEQYF; CDR3nt: TGCGCCAGCAGCCAAGAACACAGCTACGAGCAGTACTTC
abundance: once; v_gene: TRBV7-8; d_gene: TRBD2; j_gene: TRBJ2-1; CDR3aa: CASSPYSGRIPNEQFF; CDR3nt: TGTGCCAGCAGCCCTTATAGCGGGAGGATCCCCAATGAGCAGTTCTTC
abundance: -; v_gene: TRBV5-3; d_gene: TRBD2; j_gene: TRBJ2-3; CDR3aa: CARSPPFMGLTFTDTQYF; CDR3nt: TGTGCCAGAAGCCCTCCCTTCATGGGACTAACATTCACAGATACGCAGTATTTT
abundance: -; v_gene: TRBV4-3; d_gene: TRBD1; j_gene: TRBJ1-3; CDR3aa: CASSQRQGLSGNTIYF; CDR3nt: TGCGCCAGCAGCCAAAGACAGGGACTCTCTGGAAACACCATATATTTT
abundance: -; v_gene: TRBV4-2; d_gene: -; j_gene: TRBJ2-7; CDR3aa: CASSRGGTNDEQYF; CDR3nt: TGTGCCAGCAGCAGGGGGGGAACGAACGACGAGCAGTACTTC
abundance: few; v_gene: TRBV6-6; d_gene: TRBD1; j_gene: TRBJ1-2; CDR3aa: CASSYLDRGNGYTF; CDR3nt: TGTGCCAGCAGTTACCTAGACAGGGGTAACGGCTACACCTTC
abundance: -; v_gene: TRBV3-1/TRBV3-2; d_gene: -; j_gene: TRBJ1-2; CDR3aa: CASSQDQSTMNYGYTF; CDR3nt: TGTGCCAGCAGCCAAGATCAGAGCACTATGAACTATGGCTACACCTTC
abundance: -; v_gene: TRBV9; d_gene: TRBD1; j_gene: TRBJ1-2; CDR3aa: CASSSQGNGYTF; CDR3nt: TGTGCCAGCAGCTCACAGGGGAATGGCTACACCTTC